This TCR beta chain emerged from a study of identical twins. The ends were cut back, 3 bases at V and 6 bases at J, with 17 bases in the middle. This CDR3 spans 15 amino acids. CDR1 is MGHRA, CDR2 YSYEKL, per germline. Study observations and caveats: Cord blood's abundant beta clonotypes had fewer insertions, unlike memory repertoires. Findings came from cross-sectional statistics, without long-term follow-up of donors.

Of note for this clonotype: Its cognate antigen is unknown.

The cDNA had a unique molecular identifier and a template-switch universal primer site. TCRdb reprocessed the 5' RACE reads via MiXCR and lists one record per CDR3 protein. The table shows about 530,000 distinct CDR3 sequences, with nearly 15% occurring only once. This same sample was also part of a study on yellow fever vaccine responses in identical twins. That paper notes: Twins' T cell vaccine responses reportedly looked partly convergent, partly personalized.

The chain is built from TRBV4-1 and TRBJ1-1; tentatively, D is TRBD1 (6 bases). Sequencing used CD4+ T cells sorted from blood. The origin of this receptor is a woman between 18 and 30 years old in good health. This CDR3 is CASSQGYDRYSEAFF. DNA of the CDR3: TGCGCCAGCAGCCAGGGTTACGACAGGTACTCTGAAGCTTTCTTT.